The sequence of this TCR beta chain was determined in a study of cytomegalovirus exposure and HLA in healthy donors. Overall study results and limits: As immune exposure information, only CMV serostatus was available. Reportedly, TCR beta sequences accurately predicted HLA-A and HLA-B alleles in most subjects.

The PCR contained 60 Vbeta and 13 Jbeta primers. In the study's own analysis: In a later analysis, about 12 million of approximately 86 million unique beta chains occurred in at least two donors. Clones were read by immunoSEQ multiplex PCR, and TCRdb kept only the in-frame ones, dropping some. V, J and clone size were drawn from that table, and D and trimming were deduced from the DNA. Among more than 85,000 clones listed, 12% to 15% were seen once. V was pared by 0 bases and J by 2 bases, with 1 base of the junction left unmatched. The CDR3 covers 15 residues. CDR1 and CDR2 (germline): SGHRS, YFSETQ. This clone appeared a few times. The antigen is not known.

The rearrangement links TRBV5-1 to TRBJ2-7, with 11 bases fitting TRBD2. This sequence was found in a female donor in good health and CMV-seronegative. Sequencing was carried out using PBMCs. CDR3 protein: CASSLDSGGAYEQYF. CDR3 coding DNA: TGCGCCAGCAGCTTGGATAGCGGGGGGGCCTACGAGCAGTACTTC.